Listed below are T cell receptor beta chains from one sample, sequenced in a study of spatial heterogeneity in lung cancer. TCRdb re-called the 5' RACE reads with MiXCR, one entry per CDR3 protein. Of 55,000 to 70,000 distinct CDR3 sequences in the sample, 6.3% were seen once. Here the sequenced sample was PBMCs, taken at surgery. The receptors derive from a female donor with early-stage non-small cell lung cancer. CDR3s include the opening cysteine and the closing phenylalanine or tryptophan. The D gene is left open where the match is weak. The size field is filled for only some rows; it gives once, few, many or a size class.

J | size | D | V | DNA | CDR3
TRBJ2-3 | many | TRBD1 | TRBV15 | TGTGCCACCAGCAGATCTAACAGGGGAGTCACAGATACGCAGTATTTT | CATSRSNRGVTDTQYF
TRBJ2-1 | few | NA | TRBV6-5 | TGTGCCAGCAGTTGGGGAAATCGTATCAATGAGCAGTTCTTC | CASSWGNRINEQFF
TRBJ1-2 | NA | NA | TRBV19 | TGTGCCAGTAGTACCAACAGGGCGGCTAACTATGGCTACACCTTC | CASSTNRAANYGYTF
TRBJ1-2 | many | TRBD1 | TRBV20-1 | TGCAGTGCGGAAAGGACAGGTTGGGAATATGGCTACACCTTC | CSAERTGWEYGYTF
TRBJ2-1 | NA | TRBD2 | TRBV3-1 | TGTGCCAGCAGCCAATCTAGCGGGAGGGCCTCCTACAATGAGCAGTTCTTC | CASSQSSGRASYNEQFF
TRBJ2-3 | NA | NA | TRBV10-2 | TGCGCCAGCAGTGGGGACCACCTCTTCACAGATACGCAGTATTTT | CASSGDHLFTDTQYF
TRBJ1-3 | many | NA | TRBV5-1 | TGCGCCAGCAGCTTGGACAGTACCCGGGGAAACACCATATATTTT | CASSLDSTRGNTIYF
TRBJ2-7 | many | NA | TRBV5-1 | TGCGCCAGCAATGGCGGGCCTACCTACGAGCAGTACTTC | CASNGGPTYEQYF
TRBJ2-7 | few | NA | TRBV7-2 | TGTGCCAGCAGCGCCTCCTTCCGGGGCGAGCAGTACTTC | CASSASFRGEQYF
TRBJ1-1 | many | NA | TRBV28 | TGTGCCAGCAGTTTCTCATATGCGAACACTGAAGCTTTCTTT | CASSFSYANTEAFF
TRBJ2-7 | many | NA | TRBV24-1 | TGTGCCACCAGTGACGCGCGTTCGGACTACGAGCAGTACTTC | CATSDARSDYEQYF
TRBJ1-6 | NA | TRBD1 | TRBV3-1 | TGTGCCAGCAGCTCAGGGGGTTCACCCCTCCACTTT | CASSSGGSPLHF
TRBJ2-3 | few | NA | TRBV12-3/TRBV12-4 | TGTGCCAGCAGGGGGACGGCTAGCACAGATACGCAGTATTTT | CASRGTASTDTQYF
TRBJ1-1 | many | NA | TRBV12-3/TRBV12-4 | TGTGCCAGCAGCCTCAGGGTGGGGGACACTGAAGCTTTCTTT | CASSLRVGDTEAFF
TRBJ2-7 | many | TRBD2 | TRBV28 | TGTGCCAGCAGTTTCTCCCCCCTAGCGGGAGTAAGGACGCAGTACTTC | CASSFSPLAGVRTQYF
TRBJ2-2 | many | NA | TRBV6-5 | TGTGCCAGCACCGTAGCGAACACCGGGGAGCTGTTTTTT | CASTVANTGELFF
TRBJ2-3 | NA | TRBD2 | TRBV5-1 | TGCGCCAGCAGAAGGACTAGCGGGGGAACTAGCACAGATACGCAGTATTTT | CASRRTSGGTSTDTQYF
TRBJ2-3 | NA | NA | TRBV11-3 | TGTGCCAGCAGCTTGACCGCAGCCGTGCAGTATTTT | CASSLTAAVQYF
TRBJ1-3 | NA | NA | TRBV6-6 | TGTGCCAGCAGTTCCACAAACAGGGCTGGAAACACCATATATTTT | CASSSTNRAGNTIYF
TRBJ2-7 | NA | NA | TRBV6-5 | TGTGCCAGCAGTTACTCGAGATGGGAGACTAACGAGCAGTACTTC | CASSYSRWETNEQYF
TRBJ2-7 | NA | NA | TRBV11-3 | TGTGCCAGCAGCTTTGGGGCGGCTGCCTCCTACGAGCAGTACTTC | CASSFGAAASYEQYF
TRBJ2-3 | few | NA | TRBV5-1 | TGCGCCAGCAGCTTAGGCCTCACAGATACGCAGTATTTT | CASSLGLTDTQYF
TRBJ1-5 | few | TRBD1 | TRBV20-1 | TGCAGTGCTCGGACAGGGGGTGAATTTCAGCCCCAGCATTTT | CSARTGGEFQPQHF
TRBJ2-1 | NA | NA | TRBV12-3/TRBV12-4 | TGTGCCAGCAGTTTATGGGCCGATAATGAGCAGTTCTTC | CASSLWADNEQFF
TRBJ2-3 | many | NA | TRBV7-6 | TGTGCCAGCAGCCCTACCCGGGGGGATACGCAGTATTTT | CASSPTRGDTQYF
TRBJ2-5 | many | NA | TRBV28 | TGTGCCAGCAGGATGTCAGGGATAGAGACCCAGTACTTC | CASRMSGIETQYF
TRBJ2-3 | medium-sized | NA | TRBV7-2 | TGTGCCAGCAGGCCTGTCGCAGATACGCAGTATTTT | CASRPVADTQYF
TRBJ2-1 | few | NA | TRBV7-9 | TGTGCCAGCAGCATTACAGGGTACGAGCAGTTCTTC | CASSITGYEQFF
TRBJ1-5 | many | NA | TRBV5-6 | TGTGCCAGCAGCTTGGCGGGACCGGTCGGGCCCCAGCATTTT | CASSLAGPVGPQHF
TRBJ1-5 | many | NA | TRBV4-2 | TGTGCCAGCAGCCAAGATAAGAGCAATCAGCCCCAGCATTTT | CASSQDKSNQPQHF
TRBJ2-3 | many | NA | TRBV5-1 | TGCGCCAGCAGCGGAACTGGTACGCAGTATTTT | CASSGTGTQYF
TRBJ2-1 | NA | TRBD1 | TRBV5-1 | TGCGCCAGCAGCCCACCTGACAGGGTTTCAGACAATGAGCAGTTCTTC | CASSPPDRVSDNEQFF
TRBJ1-4 | NA | NA | TRBV6-5 | TGTGCCAGCAGGCGGGACCCCTCGAAAGAGGAACTGTTTTTT | CASRRDPSKEELFF
TRBJ2-7 | NA | NA | TRBV28 | TGTGCCAGTCGACCCTGGGGGAGAGGCTACGAGCAGTACTTC | CASRPWGRGYEQYF
TRBJ1-1 | few | NA | TRBV6-6 | TGTGCCAGCAGTTACCGGGGAGGGCAGGCTGAAGCTTTCTTT | CASSYRGGQAEAFF
TRBJ1-2 | NA | NA | TRBV2 | TGTGCCAGCAGACGGGACACACTCTATGGCTACACCTTC | CASRRDTLYGYTF
TRBJ2-1 | many | TRBD2 | TRBV12-3/TRBV12-4 | TGTGCCAGCAGTTTAGCGGCTAGCGGGGGGAGGGAGTTCTTC | CASSLAASGGREFF